The 30 T cell receptor beta chains reported below all come from one sample, sequenced in a study of shared clonotypes between healthy human individuals. Data came from immunoSEQ multiplex PCR; TCRdb stores just in-frame clones and leaves some out. The sample includes millions of clones, roughly 92% of them seen just once. Source material: naive CD4+ T cells sorted from blood. As to subset: CD45RA+ positively selected. These receptor sequences come from a young man in good health.

CDR3 protein: CASSRDRITDTQYF. CDR3 DNA: TGTGCCAGCTCACGGGACAGAATCACAGATACGCAGTATTTT. The J gene is TRBJ2-3, the V gene TRBV18; 7 positions match TRBD1. Trimming at V came to 4 bases and at J to 2 bases, leaving 3 bases not matched to a gene. Germline loops: CDR1 KGHSH, CDR2 LQKENI. There are 14 residues in the CDR3.

The chain couples TRBV6-5 to TRBJ1-1; 8 nucleotides line up with TRBD1. CDR1 is MNHEY, CDR2 SVGAGI, per germline. Germline trimming cut 4 bases from V and 1 base from J; bases unmatched to any gene: 5. The CDR3 has 15 residues. In nucleotides, the CDR3 is TGTGCCAGCAGTTGGTCAGGGGGCGCGAACACTGAAGCTTTCTTT. It is translated as CASSWSGGANTEAFF.

The V call is TRBV7-2, the J call TRBJ2-5, with D uncertain. The germline gives CDR1 SGHTA, CDR2 FQGNSA. The CDR3 sequence is 16 residues long. Trimming pared 5 bases from V and 2 bases from J, leaving 18 bases between. In DNA form, the CDR3 reads TGTGCCAGCAGCCCAATCTCGAATGGGTATCAAGAGACCCAGTACTTC. Translation gives CASSPISNGYQETQYF.

This clone was recorded only once. This chain joins TRBV4-3 and TRBJ2-3; the D is unclear. The V gene lost 4 bases and the J gene lost 1 base, with 9 bases spanning the gap. CDR1 is LGHNA, CDR2 YSLEER, per germline. The CDR3 is made up of 14 amino acids. CDR3 sequence: CASSRESGTDTQYF. CDR3 sequence (DNA): TGCGCCAGCAGCCGAGAATCCGGCACAGATACGCAGTATTTT.

This clone was observed a single time. In DNA form, the CDR3 reads TGTGCCAGCAGCCCCTTTACAGGGGGGAGAAGGGAAAAACTGTTTTTT. Translation: CASSPFTGGRREKLFF. The chain has TRBV7-2 and TRBJ1-4; 8 bases are shared with TRBD1. There are 16 residues in the CDR3. V was pared by 5 bases and J by 8 bases, with 13 bases of the junction left unmatched. CDR1 and CDR2 from the germline V gene are SGHTA and FQGNSA.

The chain links TRBV2 to TRBJ2-1; D ambiguous. Trimming shortened V by 5 bases and J by 6 bases, and 17 bases separated the two germline ends. Germline V gives CDR1 SNHLY, CDR2 FYNNEI. This CDR3 has 15 amino acids. This chain's CDR3 is CASSNPLRNGNEQFF. CDR3 bases: TGTGCCAGCAGTAACCCCCTCCGGAACGGCAATGAGCAGTTCTTC. The full variable domain, completed using reference TRBV2 and TRBJ2-1, is EPEVTQTPSHQVTQMGQEVILRCVPISNHLYFYWYRQILGQKVEFLVSFYNNEISEKSEIFDDQFSVERPDGSNFTLKIRSTKLEDSAMYFCASSNPLRNGNEQFFGPGTRLTVL.

The J gene is TRBJ2-3, the V gene TRBV7-3; possible D gene TRBD1, 6 bases. V was shortened by 3 bases and J by 0 bases, with 16 bases between the two germline ends. The CDR3 loop spans 17 amino acids. The germline V gene has CDR1 SGHTA and CDR2 FQGTGA. The CDR3 is CASSFVDRAASTDTQYF. The CDR3 DNA sequence: TGTGCCAGCAGCTTCGTGGACAGAGCCGCTAGCACAGATACGCAGTATTTT.

V usage is TRBV9 and J usage is TRBJ1-4; TRBD1 matches 9 bases. The germline V gene has CDR1 SGDLS and CDR2 YYNGEE. After removal of 0 bases from V and 8 bases from J, the junction contained 11 bases not matched to a gene. The CDR3 loop spans 17 amino acids. The CDR3 spells CASSVAPQGQGLEKLFF. The CDR3 nucleotides read TGTGCCAGCAGCGTAGCCCCCCAGGGACAGGGATTAGAAAAACTGTTTTTT.

DNA for the CDR3: TGTGCCAGCAAGGGGGGGTCAACTAATGAAAAACTGTTTTTT. This sequence encodes CASKGGSTNEKLFF. V usage is TRBV2 and J usage is TRBJ1-4, with D tentatively TRBD1 (6 bases). The V gene lost 7 bases and the J gene lost 0 bases, with 9 bases spanning the gap. CDR1 is SNHLY, CDR2 FYNNEI, per germline. The CDR3 is 14 residues long.

The V gene is TRBV14, the J gene TRBJ2-5; maybe TRBD2 (6 bases). The V end lost 0 bases, the J end lost 5 bases, and 10 bases lay between the germline ends. The germline CDR1 and CDR2 sequences are SGHDN and FVKESK. The CDR3 totals 14 residues. CDR3 nucleotide sequence: TGTGCCAGCAGCCAAGAGCCGGGAGTCGAGACCCAGTACTTC. This translates into CASSQEPGVETQYF. Supplemented by reference TRBV14 and TRBJ2-5, the full variable domain reads EAGVTQFPSHSVIEKGQTVTLRCDPISGHDNLYWYRRVMGKEIKFLLHFVKESKQDESGMPNNRFLAERTGGTYSTLKVQPAELEDSGVYFCASSQEPGVETQYFGPGTRLLVL.

The chain links TRBV19 to TRBJ1-4; D is unclear. The CDR3 contains 11 residues. Germline values: CDR1 LNHDA, CDR2 SQIVND (reference sequence). V gave up 11 bases and J gave up 7 bases, with 11 bases separating them. The CDR3 loop is CAVSSSEKLFF. CDR3 bases: TGTGCCGTCAGTTCAAGTGAAAAACTGTTTTTT.

A note on this clone: One end of the junction fails to match germline, which may point to a read error. The chain recombines TRBV7-2 with TRBJ2-5, with unresolved D. The CDR3 is made up of 11 amino acids. CDR1 and CDR2 (germline): SGHTA, FQGNSA. Written as DNA, the CDR3 is TGTGCCAGCAGCTTAAGGGCAGCGACTGACTTC. Translated: CASSLRAATDF. The variable domain in full, completed from reference TRBV7-2 and TRBJ2-5, reads GAGVSQSPSNKVTEKGKDVELRCDPISGHTALYWYRQSLGQGLEFLIYFQGNSAPDKSGLPSDRFSAERTGGSVSTLTIQRTQQEDSAVYLCASSLRAATDFGPGTRLLVL.

This rearrangement joins TRBV2 to TRBJ2-7; no clear D gene. There are 12 residues in the CDR3. The V and J ends lost 5 bases and 3 bases respectively, with 8 bases between them. Germline assignment: CDR1 SNHLY and CDR2 FYNNEI. This CDR3 is CASSQTNYEQYF. The CDR3 nucleotides are TGTGCCAGCAGTCAGACAAACTACGAGCAGTACTTC.

The chain joins TRBV18 to TRBJ2-5; 9 bases are a match to TRBD2. The CDR3 has 15 amino acids. J gave up 2 bases and V 2 bases, and 3 bases lay outside the gene matches. The germline CDR1 and CDR2 sequences are KGHSH and LQKENI. As DNA, the CDR3 is TGTGCCAGCTCACCATACGCGGGGGGGCAAGAGACCCAGTACTTC. This translates into CASSPYAGGQETQYF.

The gene calls are TRBV9 and TRBJ1-1, with 9 bases fitting TRBD1. V lost 3 bases and J lost 7; bases outside the gene matches: 16. From germline, CDR1 is SGDLS and CDR2 YYNGEE. This CDR3 spans 17 amino acids. The CDR3: CASSATGTGTVGNEAFF. The CDR3 region has the DNA TGTGCCAGCAGCGCGACCGGGACAGGGACAGTAGGAAATGAAGCTTTCTTT.

The rearrangement uses TRBV15 and TRBJ2-3, with 9 bases that match TRBD1. V shed 5 bases, J shed 2 bases, and the junction held 5 bases outside the gene matches. This CDR3 has 15 residues. Germline CDR1 reads LNHNV; CDR2 reads YYDKDF (reference sequence). In DNA form, the CDR3 reads TGTGCCACCAGCCCGGACAGGGGATACACAGATACGCAGTATTTT. This sequence encodes CATSPDRGYTDTQYF. Combining the CDR3 with reference TRBV15 and TRBJ2-3 gives the whole variable domain DAMVIQNPRYQVTQFGKPVTLSCSQTLNHNVMYWYQQKSSQAPKLLFHYYDKDFNNEADTPDNFQSRRPNTSFCFLDIRSPGLGDTAMYLCATSPDRGYTDTQYFGPGTRLTVL.

The chain recombines TRBV4-2 with TRBJ1-1; D remains ambiguous. CDR3 size: 16 residues. Between the trimmed V and J ends, which lost 1 base and 6 bases, there was a span of 18 bases. Per germline, CDR1 LGHNA and CDR2 YNFKEQ. The CDR3 DNA is TGTGCCAGCAGCCAAGTAACCCGCGCAGGTGGGCCTGAAGCTTTCTTT. Protein: CASSQVTRAGGPEAFF.

The chain is built from TRBV5-1 and TRBJ1-4, with a tentative D call TRBD1 (6 bases). This CDR3 is 16 amino acids long. CDR1 and CDR2 (germline): SGHRS, YFSETQ. V lost 2 bases and J 3 bases, leaving 14 bases between the germline ends. The CDR3 reads CASSFSSGGPNEKLFF. CDR3 nucleotides: TGCGCCAGCAGCTTCTCCTCGGGGGGGCCTAATGAAAAACTGTTTTTT.

This clone was seen just once. The chain uses TRBV27 and TRBJ1-1; 8 bases fit TRBD1. This CDR3 comprises 14 residues. Germline loops: CDR1 MNHEY, CDR2 SMNVEV (reference sequence). V gave up 5 bases and J gave up 4 bases; unmatched junction bases: 6. In nucleotides, the CDR3 is TGTGCCAGCAGTCCATGGACAGGGAGCACTGAAGCTTTCTTT. It encodes CASSPWTGSTEAFF.

The chain couples TRBV5-4 to TRBJ1-2; D not certain. Germline CDR1 and CDR2: SGHNT and YYREEE (reference sequence). Trimming left V 0 bases short and J 5 bases short, with 8 bases between. This CDR3 is 13 amino acids long. The CDR3 DNA sequence: TGTGCCAGCAGCTTGGGAGCGGAATATGGCTACACCTTC. This encodes CASSLGAEYGYTF.

With regard to this clone: This CDR3 is also generated by other DNA sequences in the sample. The rearrangement links TRBV7-2 to TRBJ2-3, with 7 bases identical to TRBD2. The germline V gene encodes CDR1 SGHTA and CDR2 FQGNSA. The CDR3 runs to 13 residues. Trimming took 8 bases from V and 1 from J; bases not matched to a gene: 3. The CDR3 sequence: CASRLAGTDTQYF. CDR3 coding DNA: TGTGCCAGCCGGCTAGCGGGCACAGATACGCAGTATTTT.

This clone occurred a few times. This specimen includes other DNA sequences encoding the same CDR3. This chain uses TRBV11-2 with TRBJ2-3; the D call may be TRBD1 or TRBD2 (5 bases each). The V gene's germline CDR1 is SGHAT and CDR2 FQNNGV. Trimming pared 1 base from V and 3 bases from J, leaving 5 bases between. CDR3 length: 13 residues. The CDR3, as DNA: TGTGCCAGCAGCTTAGGGGGGACAGATACGCAGTATTTT. The encoded protein is CASSLGGTDTQYF.

The chain links TRBV11-2 to TRBJ2-2, with 10 bases matching TRBD2. The junction had 5 bases not matched to a gene; V was cut back by 6 bases and J by 4 bases. The germline V gene has CDR1 SGHAT and CDR2 FQNNGV. This CDR3 is 15 amino acids long. CDR3 nucleotide sequence: TGTGCCAGCAGTCTTAGCGGGGGGCCCACCGGGGAGCTGTTTTTT. It yields the protein CASSLSGGPTGELFF.

The genes are TRBV6-5 and TRBJ2-7, with D uncertain. Germline CDR1 and CDR2: MNHEY and SVGAGI. The CDR3 is 13 residues long. V lost 2 bases and J lost 1, with 6 bases in between. CDR3 in amino acids: CASSYAQSYEQYF. The CDR3 coding sequence is TGTGCCAGCAGTTACGCGCAGTCCTACGAGCAGTACTTC.

The chain employs TRBV5-1 and TRBJ1-5; D uncertain. In germline, CDR1 is SGHRS, CDR2 YFSETQ. V gave up 0 bases and J gave up 7 bases, with 8 bases separating them. The CDR3 contains 13 residues. CDR3 sequence reads: CASSLDGIQPQHF. The CDR3 region has the DNA TGCGCCAGCAGCTTGGACGGGATCCAGCCCCAGCATTTT.

J is TRBJ2-5 and V is TRBV7-8; 7 nucleotides agree with TRBD1. The length of the CDR3 is 14 residues. Germline V CDR1 and CDR2: SGHVS, FQNEAQ. Trimming at V came to 4 bases and at J to 2 bases, leaving 4 bases not matched to a gene. The CDR3 here is CASSWGTAQETQYF. The CDR3 region has the DNA TGTGCCAGCAGCTGGGGGACAGCACAAGAGACCCAGTACTTC.

The V and J genes are TRBV2 and TRBJ2-2, with no clear D. The germline CDR1 and CDR2 sequences are SNHLY and FYNNEI. This CDR3 spans 13 amino acids. V lost 7 bases, J lost 5 bases, and 11 bases lay in between. CDR3 protein: CASTRQATGELFF. As DNA, the CDR3 is TGTGCCAGCACGAGGCAGGCGACCGGGGAGCTGTTTTTT.

This clone occurred once. Other DNA sequences in the same sample also yield this CDR3. The DNA of the CDR3 is TGTGCCAGCAGTGGCTATGGCTACACCTTC. Translating it yields CASSGYGYTF. The rearrangement joins TRBV28 to TRBJ1-2; D not certain. CDR3 length: 10 residues. Deletions cut 5 bases from V and 4 bases from J, with 2 bases between. Germline assignment: CDR1 MDHEN and CDR2 SYDVKM.

V is TRBV18 and J is TRBJ1-5; D call uncertain. Looked up from germline, CDR1 is KGHSH and CDR2 is LQKENI. CDR3 length equals 15 residues. V gave up 0 bases and J gave up 2 bases, with 8 bases separating them. CDR3 residues: CASSPPGMGNQPQHF. The CDR3 bases are TGTGCCAGCTCACCACCGGGGATGGGCAATCAGCCCCAGCATTTT.

The count of this clone is one. This rearrangement joins TRBV5-1 to TRBJ2-3, with 7 bases identical to TRBD2. The CDR3 is made up of 16 amino acids. The germline CDR1 and CDR2 sequences are SGHRS and YFSETQ. V lost 3 bases, J lost 7 bases, and 14 bases stayed unmatched. In DNA, the CDR3 is TGCGCCAGCAGCTCGGCAACCAGCGGGATGAAAAATACGCAGTATTTT. This codes for CASSSATSGMKNTQYF.